A single sample gave rise to the 22 T cell receptor beta chains below, sequenced in a study of beta chain features in type 1 diabetes. What was sequenced were expressed TCRB transcripts, since all of the isolated RNA had been reverse transcribed. Method: immunoSEQ multiplex PCR; TCRdb's copy keeps in-frame clones and lacks some. The table records about 410,000 clones, roughly 14% of them present only once. Sequencing was done on a sample of naive CD4+ T cells from blood. The receptors come from a man aged 25-45 years in good health.

V is TRBV2 and J is TRBJ2-1; TRBD2 matches 8 bases. The CDR3 is 13 amino acids. Germline-derived CDR1 and CDR2 are SNHLY and FYNNEI. The V gene end was trimmed by 6 bases and the J gene end by 7 bases; junction bases not matched to a gene: 5. The CDR3 region has the DNA TGTGCCAGCAGAGCGGGAGCCTCGAATGAGCAGTTCTTC. Amino acid sequence: CASRAGASNEQFF.

This sequence joins TRBV7-2 and TRBJ1-5, with a tentative D call TRBD1 (6 bases). The CDR3 sequence is 14 residues long. V lost 4 bases to trimming and J lost 5 bases, with 12 bases between them. Per the germline V gene, CDR1 is SGHTA and CDR2 is FQGNSA. The CDR3 loop reads CASSSQGRDQPQHF. Here the CDR3 DNA reads TGTGCCAGCAGCTCACAGGGACGGGATCAGCCCCAGCATTTT. Combining the CDR3 with reference TRBV7-2 and TRBJ1-5 gives the whole variable domain GAGVSQSPSNKVTEKGKDVELRCDPISGHTALYWYRQSLGQGLEFLIYFQGNSAPDKSGLPSDRFSAERTGGSVSTLTIQRTQQEDSAVYLCASSSQGRDQPQHFGDGTRLSIL.

V is TRBV14 and J is TRBJ2-5; 11 positions agree with TRBD2. This CDR3 is 15 amino acids long. Germline V lookup: CDR1 SGHDN, CDR2 FVKESK. V was pared by 4 bases and J by 7 bases, with 8 bases of the junction left unmatched. DNA for the CDR3: TGTGCCAGCAGCCTTTTTACCGGGACTAGCGGGACCCAGTACTTC. Protein: CASSLFTGTSGTQYF.

Only a few counts were recorded for this clone. The J gene is TRBJ2-7, the V gene TRBV6-1; no reliable D call. This CDR3 has 13 amino acids. Germline lookup yields CDR1 MNHNS and CDR2 SASEGT. Trimming stripped 2 bases from V and 3 bases from J, with 8 bases between. CDR3 loop: CASSETPSYEQYF. CDR3 nucleotides: TGTGCCAGCAGTGAAACCCCGAGCTACGAGCAGTACTTC.

The sample holds a few counts of this clone. This chain joins TRBV14 and TRBJ1-2, with D perhaps TRBD1 (5 bases). The CDR3 length is 13 residues. V lost 3 bases, J lost 8 bases, and 13 bases lay in between. The V gene's germline CDR1 is SGHDN and CDR2 FVKESK. The CDR3 region has the DNA TGTGCCAGCAGCCAGAACCTGGGGCGCGGCTACACCTTC. This translates into CASSQNLGRGYTF.

The chain links TRBV5-4 to TRBJ2-5; a weak D match, TRBD1 (6 bases). The CDR3 extends over 14 amino acids. The germline CDR1 and CDR2 sequences are SGHNT and YYREEE (reference sequence). V was pared by 3 bases and J by 3 bases, with 12 bases between. The CDR3 loop reads CASSSSGTKETQYF. The CDR3, as DNA: TGTGCCAGCAGCTCATCCGGGACAAAAGAGACCCAGTACTTC.

This chain connects TRBV5-6 to TRBJ2-5; no reliable D call. V was shortened by 6 bases and J by 0 bases, with 6 bases between the two germline ends. The CDR3 is 12 residues long. Germline CDR1 SGHDT, CDR2 YYEEEE. Here the CDR3 DNA reads TGTGCCAGCAACGTGAACCAAGAGACCCAGTACTTC. It codes for CASNVNQETQYF.

This clone has only a few counts. The V and J genes are TRBV9 and TRBJ1-1; D not certain. Germline CDR1 is SGDLS and CDR2 is YYNGEE. V shed 3 bases and J shed 3 bases, with 15 bases lying between them. This CDR3 has 15 residues. Here the CDR3 reads CASSEKARTHTEAFF. In nucleotides, the CDR3 is TGTGCCAGCAGCGAAAAGGCCAGAACACACACTGAAGCTTTCTTT. The variable domain in full, with the rest retrieved from reference TRBV9 and TRBJ1-1, is DSGVTQTPKHLITATGQRVTLRCSPRSGDLSVYWYQQSLDQGLQFLIQYYNGEERAKGNILERFSAQQFPDLHSELNLSSLELGDSALYFCASSEKARTHTEAFFGQGTRLTVV.

The J gene is TRBJ1-2, the V gene TRBV7-2, with 8 nucleotides matching TRBD1. With V trimmed by 5 bases and J by 4 bases, 6 bases remained unmatched. The germline gives CDR1 SGHTA, CDR2 FQGNSA. CDR3 length: 14 residues. CDR3 loop: CASSPAGTGYGYTF. The CDR3, as DNA: TGTGCCAGCAGCCCGGCCGGGACAGGCTATGGCTACACCTTC.

There are a few counts of this clone. The V gene is TRBV7-9, the J gene TRBJ1-6; 7 bases match TRBD1. V was clipped by 1 base and J by 7 bases; unmatched bases: 4. The length of the CDR3 is 15 residues. Germline values: CDR1 SEHNR, CDR2 FQNEAQ (reference sequence). The CDR3 protein is CASSLVTGENSPLHF. CDR3 sequence (DNA): TGTGCCAGCAGCTTAGTAACAGGGGAAAATTCACCCCTCCACTTT.

The rearrangement joins TRBV6-6 to TRBJ1-1; no definite D call. Trimming shortened V by 11 bases and J by 1 base, and 14 bases separated the two germline ends. Germline V gene sequence: CDR1 MNHNY, CDR2 SVGAGI (reference sequence). The CDR3 is 13 amino acids. CDR3 loop: CAGMAGQNTEAFF. The CDR3 bases are TGTGCCGGAATGGCAGGCCAGAACACTGAAGCTTTCTTT.

The table lists this clone with a few counts. V gene TRBV29-1 combines with J gene TRBJ2-3; D gene ambiguous. Germline assignment: CDR1 SQVTM and CDR2 ANQGSEA. The CDR3 is made up of 15 amino acids. Between the trimmed V and J ends, which lost 3 bases and 1 base, there was a span of 14 bases. The CDR3 region is CSVDTTLFGTDTQYF. The CDR3, as DNA: TGCAGCGTTGACACGACACTGTTCGGCACAGATACGCAGTATTTT.

The chain employs TRBV5-1 and TRBJ1-2, with D uncertain. CDR3 length: 14 residues. V was clipped by 4 bases and J by 7 bases, with 17 bases between them. In germline, CDR1 is SGHRS, CDR2 YFSETQ. CDR3 in DNA: TGCGCCAGCAGCGTTGATCAGTCTCTGGCTGGCTACACCTTC. Translation: CASSVDQSLAGYTF.

This clone was counted between two and nine times. Other DNA sequences in this specimen translate into the identical CDR3. The rearrangement uses TRBV29-1 and TRBJ2-3, with TRBD2 identical over 8 bases. The CDR3 totals 13 residues. The V and J ends lost 4 bases and 3 bases, in that order; junction bases with no gene match: 3. CDR1 is SQVTM, CDR2 ANQGSEA, per germline. CDR3 sequence reads: CSVVAGGTDTQYF. The CDR3 bases are TGCAGCGTTGTCGCGGGAGGAACAGATACGCAGTATTTT.

The chain couples TRBV25-1 to TRBJ1-1; D uncertain. CDR3 length: 15 amino acids. V lost 2 bases and J 6 bases, leaving 16 bases between the germline ends. Germline-derived CDR1 and CDR2 are MGHDK and SYGVNS. This CDR3 reads CASSEVAGVVPEAFF. DNA for the CDR3: TGTGCCAGCAGTGAAGTAGCCGGGGTAGTCCCTGAAGCTTTCTTT.

This clone has just a few counts. The chain employs TRBV25-1 and TRBJ2-1; 7 bases match TRBD1. This CDR3 is built from 15 residues. The J segment lost 4 bases and the V segment lost 1 base, leaving 4 bases of the junction unmatched. Germline lookup yields CDR1 MGHDK and CDR2 SYGVNS. The CDR3 DNA is TGTGCCAGCAGTGAATCCCGGGGACAGTACAATGAGCAGTTCTTC. It translates to CASSESRGQYNEQFF.

This clone was seen a few times. The V call is TRBV6-5, the J call TRBJ2-5; D possibly uses TRBD1 or TRBD2 (5 bases each). V dropped 8 bases and J dropped 5 bases, with 21 bases sitting between them. This CDR3 spans 15 amino acids. The germline V gene encodes CDR1 MNHEY and CDR2 SVGAGI. Here the CDR3 reads CASRMRAGNTETQYF. The CDR3 DNA reads TGTGCCAGCCGAATGAGGGCAGGGAATACTGAGACCCAGTACTTC.

This clone has more than one count but fewer than ten. The J gene is TRBJ2-1, the V gene TRBV9; perhaps TRBD1 as D (5 bases). Trimming stripped 2 bases from V and 15 bases from J, with 18 bases between. Germline CDR1 SGDLS, CDR2 YYNGEE. The CDR3 runs 13 residues. CDR3 nucleotides: TGTGCCAGCAGCGTGGACAATCTAGGGCACCGGTTCTTC. Residues: CASSVDNLGHRFF.

This sequence joins TRBV5-1 and TRBJ2-1; D call uncertain. In germline, CDR1 is SGHRS, CDR2 YFSETQ. Trimming pared 0 bases from V and 4 bases from J, leaving 5 bases between. The CDR3 has 13 amino acids. Here the CDR3 reads CASSLALYNEQFF. The DNA of the CDR3 is TGCGCCAGCAGCTTGGCCCTATACAATGAGCAGTTCTTC.

In its sample, this clone was seen a few times. Sequence at one end of the junction differs from germline and may be a read error. The chain is built from TRBV20-1 and TRBJ1-2; TRBD1 agrees at 9 bases. The CDR3 spans 10 residues. In germline, CDR1 is DFQATT, CDR2 SNEGSKA (reference sequence). The CDR3 bases are TGCAGTGCTAGAGGGGACAGGGAAAAGTTC. Residues: CSARGDREKF.

This rearrangement joins TRBV7-8 to TRBJ2-3, with 12 bases matching TRBD2. The CDR3 runs to 17 residues. J lost 2 bases, V lost 3 bases, and 6 bases had no gene match. Germline V CDR1 and CDR2: SGHVS, FQNEAQ. The CDR3, as DNA: TGTGCCAGCAGCTTGAAGACTAGCGGGAGTGTCACAGATACGCAGTATTTT. Translating gives CASSLKTSGSVTDTQYF.

The chain carries TRBV5-4 and TRBJ2-7; 10 bases match TRBD1. The germline V gene encodes CDR1 SGHNT and CDR2 YYREEE (reference sequence). Germline trimming cut 5 bases from V and 5 bases from J; bases unmatched to any gene: 4. The CDR3 covers 13 residues. The CDR3 coding sequence is TGTGCCAGCAGTCGGGACAGGGGTGACGAGCAGTACGTC. Protein product: CASSRDRGDEQYV.